These T cell receptor beta chains were read from a single sample in a study of cytomegalovirus exposure and HLA in healthy donors. Sequencing used immunoSEQ multiplex PCR; TCRdb keeps in-frame clones, though not all of them. The sample has about 200,000 clones, about 80% seen once. Sequenced: PBMCs. The origin of the receptors is a woman aged 25 to 39 in good health and CMV-seropositive. CDR3s leave out the opening cysteine and the closing phenylalanine or tryptophan.

v_gene,CDR3aa
TRBV4-2,ASSPGQGAQETQY
TRBV18,ASSPMTGSGGYT
TRBV9,ASSVAGASEQY
TRBV4-2,ASSQDMADMNQPQH
TRBV4-1,ASSRFQGYSYEQY
TRBV19,ASSSPGAHEQY
TRBV6-6,ASQGDEQF
TRBV9,ASSVEGSGGSTDTQY
TRBV6-6,ASTQSGDLNTEAF
TRBV5-1,ASSFGLAGGYVDEQF
TRBV7-6,ASSYSGSGNEQF
TRBV5-4,ASSRRLAGEMNTQY